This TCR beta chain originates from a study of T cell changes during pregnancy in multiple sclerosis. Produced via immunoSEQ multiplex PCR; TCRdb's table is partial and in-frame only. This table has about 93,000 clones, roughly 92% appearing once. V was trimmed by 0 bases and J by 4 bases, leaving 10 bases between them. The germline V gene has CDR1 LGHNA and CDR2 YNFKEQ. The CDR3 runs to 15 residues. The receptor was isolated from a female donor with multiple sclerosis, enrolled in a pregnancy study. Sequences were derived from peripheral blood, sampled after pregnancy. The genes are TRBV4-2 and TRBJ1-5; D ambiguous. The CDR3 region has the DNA TGTGCCAGCAGCCAAGATCCCGCAGGAAATCAGCCCCAGCATTTT. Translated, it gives CASSQDPAGNQPQHF.